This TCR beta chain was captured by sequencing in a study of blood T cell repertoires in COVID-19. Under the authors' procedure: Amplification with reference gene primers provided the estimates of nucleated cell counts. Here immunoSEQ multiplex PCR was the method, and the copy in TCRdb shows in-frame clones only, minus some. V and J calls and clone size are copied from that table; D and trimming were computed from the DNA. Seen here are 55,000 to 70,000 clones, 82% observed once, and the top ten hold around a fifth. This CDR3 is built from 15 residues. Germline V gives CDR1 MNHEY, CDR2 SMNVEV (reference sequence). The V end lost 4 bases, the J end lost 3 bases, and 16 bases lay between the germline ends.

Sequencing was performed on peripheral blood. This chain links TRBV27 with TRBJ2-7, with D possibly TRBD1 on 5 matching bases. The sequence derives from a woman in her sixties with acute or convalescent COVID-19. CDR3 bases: TGTGCCAGCAGTTGGCAGGGTGGTGTTAGCTACGAGCAGTACTTC. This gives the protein CASSWQGGVSYEQYF.